The following is a TCR beta chain sequence with its context. These data come from a study of blood T cell repertoires in COVID-19. Across the study: Spain, Italy and the United States supplied samples that represented acute and convalescent COVID-19. The analysed material was cDNA or gDNA that came from T cells, B-cell-depleted T cells, or PBMCs.

The CDR3 has 15 residues. V was pared by 1 base and J by 3 bases, with 11 bases between. Looked up from germline, CDR1 is KGHDR and CDR2 is SFDVKD. As handled by the study authors: Amplification of reference gene primers provided the estimated nucleated cell counts. Profiling relied on immunoSEQ multiplex PCR, and the TCRdb table lists in-frame clones only, not all of them. Clone size and the V and J calls come from that table; the DNA yielded D and trimming. The sample holds about 200,000 clones, over 60% seen once. This chain joins TRBV24-1 and TRBJ2-5; no definite D call. This receptor was identified in a woman in her 70s with acute or convalescent COVID-19. The sequencing sample was made of peripheral blood. CDR3 coding DNA: TGTGCCACCAGTGATTTCCTCGACAATAAAGAGACCCAGTACTTC. It encodes CATSDFLDNKETQYF.